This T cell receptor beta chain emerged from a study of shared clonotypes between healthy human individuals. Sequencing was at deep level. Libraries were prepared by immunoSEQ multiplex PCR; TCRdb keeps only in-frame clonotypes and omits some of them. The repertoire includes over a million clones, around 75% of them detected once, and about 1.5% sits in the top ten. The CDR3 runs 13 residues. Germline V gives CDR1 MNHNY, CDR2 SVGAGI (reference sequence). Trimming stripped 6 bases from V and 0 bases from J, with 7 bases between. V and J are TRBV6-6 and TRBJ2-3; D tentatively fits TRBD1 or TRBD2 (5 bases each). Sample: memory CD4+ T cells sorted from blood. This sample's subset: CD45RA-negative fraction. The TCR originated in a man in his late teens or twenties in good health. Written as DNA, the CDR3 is TGTGCCAGCAGGGGGGAGAGCACAGATACGCAGTATTTT. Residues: CASRGESTDTQYF.